These 29 T cell receptor beta chains share one sample of origin, sequenced in a study of cytomegalovirus exposure and HLA in healthy donors. The PCR employed 60 Vbeta primers together with 13 Jbeta primers. Method: immunoSEQ multiplex PCR; TCRdb's copy keeps in-frame clones and lacks some. This table lists about 200,000 clones. The sample comprised PBMCs. The receptors originated from a girl aged 2-10 years in good health and CMV-seropositive.

The gene calls are TRBV19 and TRBJ1-1, with TRBD1 as a possible D gene (5 bases). Germline V gives CDR1 LNHDA, CDR2 SQIVND (reference sequence). The CDR3 is made up of 13 amino acids. The germline V and J ends were trimmed by 11 bases and 0 bases, with 13 bases remaining between them. CDR3 protein: CASKGILNTEAFF. The CDR3 region has the DNA TGTGCCTCCAAGGGGATTCTGAACACTGAAGCTTTCTTT.

V is TRBV6-5 and J is TRBJ2-5, with a possible D match to TRBD1 (6 bases). The last part of the DNA fits TRBJ2-7 better; the J call may be wrong. Germline V gene data show CDR1 as MNHEY and CDR2 as SVGAGI. The CDR3 sequence is 14 residues long. The CDR3 sequence is CASGTGTPKREQYF. The CDR3 DNA follows: TGTGCCAGCGGAACCGGGACACCCAAGCGCGAGCAGTACTTC.

For the CDR3, the DNA is TGTGCCAGCAGTTCCCCCCCGCAGGGTAGTGGCTACACCTTC. This translates into CASSSPPQGSGYTF. J is TRBJ1-2 and V is TRBV27; a possible D gene is TRBD1 (5 bases). Germline lookup yields CDR1 MNHEY and CDR2 SMNVEV (reference sequence). This CDR3 is 14 amino acids long. The ends were cut back, 4 bases at V and 7 bases at J, with 16 bases in the middle.

V is TRBV10-3 and J is TRBJ2-1, with 7 nucleotides matching TRBD2. The CDR3 is 14 residues long. The V segment lost 2 bases and the J segment 5 bases; nucleotides outside the gene matches: 3. CDR1 ENHRY and CDR2 SYGVKD come from the germline V gene. The CDR3 sequence is CAISEREDNNEQFF. The CDR3 DNA reads as TGTGCCATCAGTGAGCGGGAGGACAACAATGAGCAGTTCTTC.

V and J are TRBV4-2 and TRBJ2-1; TRBD1 is a possible D gene (6 bases). V was clipped by 1 base and J by 5 bases, with 15 bases between them. There are 16 residues in the CDR3. Germline V gives CDR1 LGHNA, CDR2 YNFKEQ. As DNA, the CDR3 is TGTGCCAGCAGCCAAGCGCCGGGCAGGGGCAACAATGAGCAGTTCTTC. It codes for CASSQAPGRGNNEQFF.

The chain joins TRBV7-9 to TRBJ2-1; the match to TRBD2 covers 10 bases. This CDR3 has 14 residues. Germline CDR1 is SEHNR and CDR2 is FQNEAQ (reference sequence). V was pared by 7 bases and J by 4 bases, with 4 bases of the junction left unmatched. CDR3 sequence reads: CASKRTSGYNEQFF. CDR3 coding DNA: TGTGCCAGCAAACGGACTAGCGGTTACAATGAGCAGTTCTTC.

The chain links TRBV10-1 to TRBJ2-3; TRBD2 aligns across 8 bases. The CDR3 spans 15 residues. With 4 bases clipped from V and 6 bases from J, the junction kept 9 bases outside the gene matches. CDR1 and CDR2 (germline): WNHNN, SYGVQD (reference sequence). CDR3 sequence reads: CASSAGLGASDTQYF. In DNA, the CDR3 is TGCGCCAGCAGTGCGGGACTAGGGGCGTCGGATACGCAGTATTTT.

The V call is TRBV2, the J call TRBJ2-1; 7 bases match TRBD2. J lost 0 bases, V lost 6 bases, and 8 bases had no gene match. This CDR3 has 16 residues. Germline assignment: CDR1 SNHLY and CDR2 FYNNEI. CDR3 in amino acids: CASREAAGSSYNEQFF. For the CDR3, the DNA is TGTGCCAGCAGAGAGGCAGCGGGAAGCTCCTACAATGAGCAGTTCTTC.

V gene TRBV28 combines with J gene TRBJ2-5; D gene unclear. CDR1 is MDHEN, CDR2 SYDVKM, per germline. V lost 9 bases, J lost 3 bases, and 8 bases lay in between. This CDR3 spans 11 amino acids. The DNA for the CDR3 is TGTGCCAGTTCGTCTGAAGAGACCCAGTACTTC. Its translation is CASSSEETQYF.

The gene calls are TRBV11-2 and TRBJ2-7; 11 bases agree with TRBD2. The CDR3 loop spans 13 amino acids. Germline V gives CDR1 SGHAT, CDR2 FQNNGV. J was trimmed by 3 bases and V by 8 bases; bases with no gene match: 3. The chain's CDR3 is CASLGTSGYEQYF. CDR3 coding DNA: TGTGCCAGCCTAGGGACTAGCGGCTACGAGCAGTACTTC.

This chain connects TRBV5-1 to TRBJ1-5, with D hard to call. Germline V gives CDR1 SGHRS, CDR2 YFSETQ. V shed 3 bases and J shed 0 bases, with 4 bases lying between them. The CDR3 totals 13 residues. In nucleotides, the CDR3 is TGCGCCAGCAGCTCTTATAGCAATCAGCCCCAGCATTTT. Translating it yields CASSSYSNQPQHF.

V gene TRBV10-3 combines with J gene TRBJ2-7; tentative D call: TRBD2 (5 bases). V lost 10 bases to trimming and J lost 4 bases, with 17 bases between them. Germline lookup yields CDR1 ENHRY and CDR2 SYGVKD. The length of the CDR3 is 13 residues. The CDR3 region has the DNA TGTGCCACAACAGTCCCCCCGGGGTACGAGCAGTACTTC. Translated: CATTVPPGYEQYF.

Details on this clone: An end of the junction differs from the germline gene, which may be a read error. This chain uses TRBV28 with TRBJ2-1; 7 nucleotides agree with TRBD1. This CDR3 region has 15 residues. Germline-derived CDR1 and CDR2 are MDHEN and SYDVKM. The CDR3 spells CASSPWGTAYNEQFF. Written as DNA, the CDR3 is TGTGCCAGCAGTCCCTGGGGGACAGCCTATAATGAGCAGTTCTTC.

The chain is built from TRBV7-9 and TRBJ2-7; 11 bases are shared with TRBD2. Germline V gene lookup returns CDR1 SEHNR and CDR2 FQNEAQ (reference sequence). V was pared by 5 bases and J by 3 bases, with 6 bases of the junction left unmatched. CDR3 length equals 15 residues. The CDR3 DNA reads as TGTGCCAGCAGCCCCCTAGCGGGAGGAGACTACGAGCAGTACTTC. Protein: CASSPLAGGDYEQYF. Variable domain in full (rest from reference TRBV7-9 and TRBJ2-7): DTGVSQNPRHKITKRGQNVTFRCDPISEHNRLYWYRQTLGQGPEFLTYFQNEAQLEKSRLLSDRFSAERPKGSFSTLEIQRTEQGDSAMYLCASSPLAGGDYEQYFGPGTRLTVT.

The gene calls are TRBV18 and TRBJ1-3; 7 positions agree with TRBD1. The CDR3 runs 16 residues. Germline V lookup: CDR1 KGHSH, CDR2 LQKENI. The junction had 7 bases not matched to a gene; V was cut back by 5 bases and J by 0 bases. This CDR3 reads CASSAGGPDSGNTIYF. In DNA form, the CDR3 reads TGTGCCAGCTCAGCAGGGGGTCCTGACTCTGGAAACACCATATATTTT.

The chain combines TRBV19 with TRBJ1-5; D perhaps matches TRBD1 (5 bases). The CDR3 length is 13 residues. The germline V gene encodes CDR1 LNHDA and CDR2 SQIVND (reference sequence). The V and J ends lost 3 bases and 6 bases respectively, with 9 bases between them. The CDR3 spells CASSIGTGQPQHF. The CDR3 coding sequence is TGTGCCAGTAGTATTGGGACTGGTCAGCCCCAGCATTTT.

J is TRBJ2-1 and V is TRBV7-2; 8 bases match TRBD2. The ends lost 4 bases at V and 9 bases at J; junction bases unmatched: 11. CDR1 is SGHTA and CDR2 is FQGNSA in the germline V gene. The CDR3 extends over 15 amino acids. CDR3 sequence reads: CASSSQVAGMAEQFF. The CDR3 region has the DNA TGTGCCAGCAGCTCCCAGGTAGCGGGGATGGCTGAGCAGTTCTTC.

The rearrangement links TRBV28 to TRBJ1-5; no firm D call. Trimming pared 5 bases from V and 0 bases from J, leaving 11 bases between. The CDR3 consists of 15 residues. CDR1 is MDHEN, CDR2 SYDVKM, per germline. DNA for the CDR3: TGTGCCAGCAGTCACGGAGAGTATAGCAATCAGCCCCAGCATTTT. This translates into CASSHGEYSNQPQHF.

The J gene is TRBJ2-5, the V gene TRBV28; D is unresolved. The ends were cut back, 5 bases at V and 1 base at J, with 5 bases in the middle. The CDR3 has 12 residues. The germline V gene has CDR1 MDHEN and CDR2 SYDVKM. CDR3 amino acids: CASSGPQETQYF. In nucleotides, the CDR3 is TGTGCCAGCAGTGGGCCCCAAGAGACCCAGTACTTC.

This chain uses TRBV15 with TRBJ2-1; 12 bases line up with TRBD1. This CDR3 is built from 16 residues. The ends lost 8 bases at V and 6 bases at J; junction bases unmatched: 11. Germline V gene sequence: CDR1 LNHNV, CDR2 YYDKDF (reference sequence). CDR3 nucleotide sequence: TGTGCCACCGCAACCTCGGGACAGGGGGCTGTCAATGAGCAGTTCTTC. This encodes CATATSGQGAVNEQFF.

The chain uses TRBV14 and TRBJ1-1; 9 nucleotides align to TRBD1. Germline CDR1 is SGHDN and CDR2 is FVKESK. This CDR3 spans 13 amino acids. J was trimmed by 6 bases and V by 4 bases; bases with no gene match: 3. The CDR3 DNA reads TGTGCCAGCAGCCCGGGACAGGGCTCTGAAGCTTTCTTT. This encodes CASSPGQGSEAFF.

This chain connects TRBV5-4 to TRBJ2-2, with 7 bases matching TRBD2. The germline gives CDR1 SGHNT, CDR2 YYREEE (reference sequence). The CDR3 extends over 19 amino acids. V lost 6 bases, J lost 6 bases, and 23 bases stayed unmatched. CDR3 in amino acids: CASNPGQGTAGRTPGELFF. CDR3 nucleotide sequence: TGTGCCAGCAACCCAGGTCAGGGCACAGCGGGACGGACACCCGGGGAGCTGTTTTTT.

V gene TRBV7-6 combines with J gene TRBJ2-1; a weak D match, TRBD1 (5 bases). Per germline, CDR1 SGHVS and CDR2 FNYEAQ. This CDR3 has 18 amino acids. The V and J ends lost 5 bases and 4 bases respectively, with 24 bases between them. CDR3 in amino acids: CASSGAIGPADPYNEQFF. CDR3 in DNA: TGTGCCAGCAGCGGGGCGATCGGACCCGCGGACCCATACAATGAGCAGTTCTTC. Supplemented by reference TRBV7-6 and TRBJ2-1, the full variable domain reads GAGVSQSPRYKVTKRGQDVALRCDPISGHVSLYWYRQALGQGPEFLTYFNYEAQQDKSGLPNDRFSAERPEGSISTLTIQRTEQRDSAMYRCASSGAIGPADPYNEQFFGPGTRLTVL.

J is TRBJ2-3 and V is TRBV6-4, with D perhaps TRBD2 (7 bases). CDR1 and CDR2 from the germline V gene are MRHNA and SNTAGT. Trimming shortened V by 6 bases and J by 4 bases, and 17 bases separated the two germline ends. This CDR3 has 15 amino acids. CDR3 DNA: TGTGCCAGCAGCAGGGACATAGCGGGTGCAGATACGCAGTATTTT. Amino acid sequence: CASSRDIAGADTQYF.

The chain joins TRBV2 to TRBJ1-1; no clear D. V was trimmed by 3 bases and J by 4 bases, leaving 6 bases between them. The germline V gene has CDR1 SNHLY and CDR2 FYNNEI. The CDR3 has 12 amino acids. The CDR3 reads CASSDWSTEAFF. CDR3 DNA sequence: TGTGCCAGCAGTGACTGGAGCACTGAAGCTTTCTTT.

The chain has TRBV6-1 and TRBJ2-5, with 12 positions matching TRBD2. Germline-derived CDR1 and CDR2 are MNHNS and SASEGT. The junction had 4 bases not matched to a gene; V was cut back by 1 base and J by 4 bases. There are 16 residues in the CDR3. The CDR3 sequence is CASSEEVGLAGETQYF. The CDR3, as DNA: TGTGCCAGCAGTGAAGAAGTGGGACTAGCGGGAGAGACCCAGTACTTC.

The gene calls are TRBV7-9 and TRBJ2-5; TRBD2 aligns across 12 bases. Germline CDR1 and CDR2: SEHNR and FQNEAQ (reference sequence). The CDR3 loop spans 17 amino acids. V lost 3 bases, J lost 5 bases, and 10 bases stayed unmatched. As DNA, the CDR3 is TGTGCCAGCAGCTTGACTAGCGGGAGAGACGTGGGGGAGACCCAGTACTTC. Its protein is CASSLTSGRDVGETQYF.

Points on this clone: This specimen includes other DNA sequences encoding the same CDR3. The rearrangement joins TRBV7-2 to TRBJ1-2, with unresolved D. CDR1 SGHTA and CDR2 FQGNSA come from the germline V gene. V was cut by 1 base and J by 0 bases, with 6 bases left in between. The CDR3 consists of 14 residues. The CDR3 loop reads CASSLGGANYGYTF. The CDR3 DNA sequence: TGTGCCAGCAGCTTAGGGGGAGCTAACTATGGCTACACCTTC.

The J gene is TRBJ2-7, the V gene TRBV25-1; D gene unclear. CDR3 length equals 11 residues. Germline V gene data show CDR1 as MGHDK and CDR2 as SYGVNS. Trimming shortened V by 1 base and J by 4 bases, and 2 bases separated the two germline ends. CDR3 DNA: TGTGCCAGCAGTGAATCGTACGAGCAGTACTTC. As protein: CASSESYEQYF.